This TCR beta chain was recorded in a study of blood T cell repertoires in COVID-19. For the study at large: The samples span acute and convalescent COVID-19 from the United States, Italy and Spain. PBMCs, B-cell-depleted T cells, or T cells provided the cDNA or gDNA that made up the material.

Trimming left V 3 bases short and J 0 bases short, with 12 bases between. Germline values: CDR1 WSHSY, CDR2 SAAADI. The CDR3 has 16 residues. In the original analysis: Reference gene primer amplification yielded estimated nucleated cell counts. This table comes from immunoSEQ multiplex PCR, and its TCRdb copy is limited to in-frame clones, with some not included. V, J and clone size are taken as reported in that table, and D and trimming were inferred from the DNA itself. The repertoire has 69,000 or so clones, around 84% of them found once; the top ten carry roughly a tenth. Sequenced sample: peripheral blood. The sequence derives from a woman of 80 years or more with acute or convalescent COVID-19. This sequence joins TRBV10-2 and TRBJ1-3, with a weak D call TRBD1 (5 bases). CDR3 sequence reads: CASSDQRGLSGNTIYF. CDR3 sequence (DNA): TGCGCCAGCAGTGACCAGCGGGGCCTCTCTGGAAACACCATATATTTT.